In this sample, the clone carrying this T cell receptor beta chain turned up a few times. This sample is part of a study of shared clonotypes between healthy human individuals. J lost 4 bases, V lost 5 bases, and 9 bases had no gene match. The V gene's germline CDR1 is SGHAT and CDR2 FQNNGV. The CDR3 is 15 residues long. This table comes from immunoSEQ multiplex PCR, and its TCRdb copy is limited to in-frame clones, with some not included. The sample shows under 850,000 clones, roughly 72% of them seen only once. Sequenced: memory CD4+ T cells sorted from blood. Subset defined: CD45RA-negative fraction. The chain links TRBV11-2 to TRBJ2-3; 7 bases are a match to TRBD1. The receptor comes from a woman aged 25 to 39 in good health. The CDR3 sequence is CASSGGQKGADTQYF. In nucleotides, the CDR3 is TGTGCCAGCAGCGGGGGACAGAAGGGAGCAGATACGCAGTATTTT.